This is a list of T cell receptor beta chains from one sample in a study of persistence of HIV-infected CD4 T cells. The antigens for these receptors are not known. Generated by immunoSEQ multiplex PCR, the TCRdb table keeps only in-frame clones and is missing some. The profile shows 45,000 to 55,000 clones, 75% to 85% of them singletons. The source was CD4+ T cells sorted from PBMCs after roughly 18-hour stimulation, collected from a patient who received antiretroviral therapy. The receptors come from an adult man with HIV who was CMV-seropositive. CDR3s include the opening cysteine and the closing phenylalanine or tryptophan. Each record gives: V gene, D gene, J gene, CDR3 protein. A D gene is named only where the DNA matches it firmly.

V: TRBV14; D: .; J: TRBJ1-2; CDR3: CASSPPMYRLPDGYTF
V: TRBV7-3; D: TRBD2; J: TRBJ2-1; CDR3: CASSLTSGSFNEQFF
V: TRBV6-5; D: .; J: TRBJ1-6; CDR3: CASKPDSFNSPLHF
V: TRBV19; D: TRBD1; J: TRBJ1-2; CDR3: CASSIDGQGFYGYTF
V: TRBV27; D: TRBD1; J: TRBJ2-7; CDR3: CASSLSPGQGAHEQYF
V: TRBV10-2; D: .; J: TRBJ2-5; CDR3: CASSVGGQETQYF
V: TRBV3-1/TRBV3-2; D: .; J: TRBJ2-1; CDR3: CASSPSTRGGLGYNEQFF
V: TRBV2; D: .; J: TRBJ1-2; CDR3: CASFGRIRGNGYTF
V: TRBV27; D: .; J: TRBJ1-2; CDR3: CASSLSGPLRGYTF
V: TRBV2; D: .; J: TRBJ1-2; CDR3: CASREGKGPYGYTF
V: TRBV28; D: TRBD1; J: TRBJ2-7; CDR3: CASRGQGESYEQYF
V: TRBV5-1; D: TRBD2; J: TRBJ2-1; CDR3: CASRAGVESYNEQFF
V: TRBV4-1; D: .; J: TRBJ2-1; CDR3: CASSQPDGYNEQFF